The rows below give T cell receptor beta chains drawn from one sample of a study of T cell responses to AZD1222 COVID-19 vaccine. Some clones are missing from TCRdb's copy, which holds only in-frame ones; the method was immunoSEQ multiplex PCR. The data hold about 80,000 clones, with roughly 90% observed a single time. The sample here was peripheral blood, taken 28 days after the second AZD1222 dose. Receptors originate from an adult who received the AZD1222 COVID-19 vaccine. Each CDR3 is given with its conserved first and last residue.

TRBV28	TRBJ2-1	CASSFLPRGLSYNEQFF
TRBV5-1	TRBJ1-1	CASSLTGTVNTEAFF
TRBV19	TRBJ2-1	CASSGVDYNEQFF
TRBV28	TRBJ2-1	CASSLLMAEQFF
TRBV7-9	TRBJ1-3	CASSPLMNSGNTIYF
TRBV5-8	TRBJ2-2	CASSMTVANTGELFF
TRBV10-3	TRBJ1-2	CAISEGQGVETYYGYTF
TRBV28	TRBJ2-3	CASTRGEFTDTQYF
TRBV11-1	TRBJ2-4	CASSETGHIQYF
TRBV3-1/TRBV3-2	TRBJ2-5	CASSQVSGGLGETQYF
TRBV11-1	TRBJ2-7	CASKGGDLHRREQYF
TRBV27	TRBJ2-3	CATGLAGTLRGTDTQYF
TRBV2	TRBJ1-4	CASRRTATNEKLFF
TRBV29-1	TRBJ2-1	CSARRDTKGEFF
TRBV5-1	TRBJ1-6	CASSEQGPPLHF
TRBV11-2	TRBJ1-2	CASTNPGQGYGYTF
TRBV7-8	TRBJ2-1	CASSQGTSGGYNEQFF
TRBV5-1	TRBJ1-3	CASSLQPSENTIYF
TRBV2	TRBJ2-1	CASSSLAAMYNEQFF
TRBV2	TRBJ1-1	CASRVFLNTEAFF
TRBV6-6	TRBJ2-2	CASRASNTGELFF
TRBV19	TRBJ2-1	CASSMRGGGLAGNEQFF
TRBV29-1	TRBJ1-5	CSVGDIFGNQPQHF
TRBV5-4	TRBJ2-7	CASSRGGNSGRTGEQYF
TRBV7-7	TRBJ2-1	CASSLDAGRNEQFF
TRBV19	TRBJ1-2	CASGTGGVYGYTF
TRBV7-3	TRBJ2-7	CASSPFQGSYEQYF
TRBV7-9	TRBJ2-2	CASSSTGWRGTGELFF
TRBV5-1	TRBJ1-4	CASSPGTAMGKLFF
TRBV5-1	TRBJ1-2	CASSLMGQGNYGYTF
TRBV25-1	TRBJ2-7	CASMVGQGARYEQYF
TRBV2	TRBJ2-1	CASSEASGKGVF
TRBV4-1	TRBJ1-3	CASSQEGTGSGNTIYF
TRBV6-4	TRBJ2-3	CASSDSLAGGLDTQYF
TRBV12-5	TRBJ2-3	CASGLAGTNTDTQYF
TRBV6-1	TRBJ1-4	CASSDWKEKLFF
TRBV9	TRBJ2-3	CASSVGTSGRRSTDTQYF
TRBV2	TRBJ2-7	CASKGPFFSYEQYF
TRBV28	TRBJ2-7	CASSDPSGRAEQYF
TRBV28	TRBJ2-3	CASPPGESPDTQYF
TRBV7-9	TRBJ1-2	CASSLEGQAVHYTF
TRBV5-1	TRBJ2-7	CASSQQTRSYEQYF
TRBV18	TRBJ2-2	CASSGRTSGNTGELFF
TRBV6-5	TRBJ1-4	CASSLFGGAGEKLFF
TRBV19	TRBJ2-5	CASNDGGFQETQYF
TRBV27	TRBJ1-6	CASSLGIRGSPLHF
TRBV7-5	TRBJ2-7	CASCLGGFEQYF
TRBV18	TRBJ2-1	CASSPPASGRIGEQFF
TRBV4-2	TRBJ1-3	CASSREDRASGNTIYF
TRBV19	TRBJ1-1	CASGRGPEAFF